This record looks at one T cell receptor beta chain sequence and its context. The source of the sample is a study of blood T cell repertoires in COVID-19. In the authors' workflow: How many nucleated cells were present was estimated from reference gene primer amplification. This table comes from immunoSEQ multiplex PCR, and its TCRdb copy is limited to in-frame clones, with some not included. The D gene and trimming were derived from the DNA, and the V and J assignments and clone size from that table. The sample consists of 250,000 to 300,000 clones, more than 80% of them appearing once. Trimming took 4 bases from V and 7 from J; bases not matched to a gene: 9. Germline CDR1 is KGHDR and CDR2 is SFDVKD. The CDR3 spans 16 residues.

The sample comprised peripheral blood. This TCR came from a young woman with active or convalescent COVID-19. The chain is built from TRBV24-1 and TRBJ2-2; 9 bases align to TRBD1. Here the CDR3 reads CATSDAVGQGNGELFF. CDR3 DNA sequence: TGTGCCACCAGTGACGCTGTAGGACAGGGGAACGGGGAGCTGTTTTTT.